The 8 T cell receptor beta chains in this list originate from one sample, sequenced in a study of response to subunit inactivated influenza vaccine (dated by TCRdb to the late 2010s). The library relied on RT-PCR. The instrument was an Illumina HiSeq 2500. TCRdb trimmed public reads at Q25 via fastp, called clones via MiXCR and kept in-frame beta chains. Rows with a matching CDR3 protein are joined into one entry that keeps the most common DNA and genes. The sample records 500,000 to 700,000 distinct CDR3 sequences, approximately 24% of which are singletons. The ten most abundant clones make up 2.8% of the sample. This sample also belongs to another study, concerning T cells expressing NK-cell markers. The second study's paper adds: TCR beta cDNA libraries were prepared using 5'RACE template switching, which introduced a universal primer site and unique molecular identifiers.

This material consisted of CD4+ T cells sorted from PBMCs, taken less than 13 days after vaccination. The receptors were sampled from a man between 50 and 59 years old who received an inactivated influenza vaccine. Donor details come from another sample of the same person, matched by shared clones.

This chain connects TRBV28 to TRBJ2-7, with D possibly being TRBD1 (6 bases). Germline V gene sequence: CDR1 MDHEN, CDR2 SYDVKM. The CDR3 extends over 12 amino acids. V lost 8 bases and J lost 2, with 10 bases in between. The CDR3 protein is CASGKGAYEQYF. CDR3 coding DNA: TGTGCCAGCGGCAAGGGGGCCTACGAGCAGTACTTC.

This clonotype was observed a handful of times. This chain links TRBV7-9 with TRBJ1-5; perhaps TRBD1 as D (6 bases). CDR3 size: 16 residues. V was trimmed by 4 bases and J by 4 bases, leaving 17 bases between them. Germline V CDR1 and CDR2: SEHNR, FQNEAQ (reference sequence). The CDR3 loop is CASSSAIAGVNQPQHF. The CDR3 nucleotides are TGTGCCAGCAGCTCCGCGATCGCAGGGGTAAATCAGCCCCAGCATTTT.

This chain links TRBV10-3 with TRBJ1-6; D ambiguous. The germline gives CDR1 ENHRY, CDR2 SYGVKD. With 2 bases removed from V and 1 base from J, the gap between germline ends came to 6 bases. The CDR3 runs 15 residues. CDR3 in amino acids: CAISEDTSYNSPLHF. The CDR3 DNA sequence: TGTGCCATCAGTGAGGACACATCCTATAATTCACCCCTCCACTTT.

This clonotype was picked up a small number of times. The chain carries TRBV6-2 or TRBV6-3 and TRBJ2-7, with D perhaps matching TRBD1 (6 bases). The ends were cut back, 2 bases at V and 6 bases at J, with 17 bases in the middle. In germline, CDR1 is MNHEY, CDR2 SVGEGT. CDR3 length: 15 amino acids. The CDR3 DNA reads as TGTGCCAGCAGTTACCTTGGCAGGGGAAGTAGCGAGCAGTACTTC. Translating gives CASSYLGRGSSEQYF.

The CDR3 nucleotides are TGCAGTGCTAGAGTATCAGGGGGCCCAGATACGCAGTATTTT. Its translation: CSARVSGGPDTQYF. This chain links TRBV20-1 with TRBJ2-3; 8 bases align to TRBD1. The CDR3 contains 14 residues. After removal of 1 base from V and 4 bases from J, the junction contained 4 bases not matched to a gene. Germline loops: CDR1 DFQATT, CDR2 SNEGSKA (reference sequence).

In its sample, this clonotype was seen many times. The chain couples TRBV7-2 to TRBJ2-1, with 9 nucleotides matching TRBD2. The CDR3 contains 16 residues. After removal of 2 bases from V and 5 bases from J, the junction contained 7 bases not matched to a gene. Germline lookup yields CDR1 SGHTA and CDR2 FQGNSA. CDR3 sequence: CASSLRAGGQNNEQFF. The CDR3 region has the DNA TGTGCCAGCAGCTTAAGGGCGGGAGGGCAGAACAATGAGCAGTTCTTC.

The rearrangement links TRBV18 to TRBJ2-1; no clear D. Between the trimmed V and J ends, which lost 0 bases and 6 bases, there was a span of 12 bases. The CDR3 spans 15 residues. Germline CDR1 and CDR2: KGHSH and LQKENI. DNA of the CDR3: TGTGCCAGCTCACCACCACTTCTAATGACCAATGAGCAGTTCTTC. This sequence encodes CASSPPLLMTNEQFF.

This clonotype turned up a few times. CDR3 amino acids: CASSLMGSPLHF. The CDR3 coding sequence is TGTGCCAGCAGCTTAATGGGTTCACCCCTCCACTTT. V usage is TRBV7-2 and J usage is TRBJ1-6; D is unresolved. Trimming removed 2 bases from V and 9 bases from J, with 5 bases in between. The germline gives CDR1 SGHTA, CDR2 FQGNSA. CDR3 size: 12 residues. The variable domain in full, with the rest retrieved from reference TRBV7-2 and TRBJ1-6, is GAGVSQSPSNKVTEKGKDVELRCDPISGHTALYWYRQSLGQGLEFLIYFQGNSAPDKSGLPSDRFSAERTGGSVSTLTIQRTQQEDSAVYLCASSLMGSPLHFGNGTRLTVT.